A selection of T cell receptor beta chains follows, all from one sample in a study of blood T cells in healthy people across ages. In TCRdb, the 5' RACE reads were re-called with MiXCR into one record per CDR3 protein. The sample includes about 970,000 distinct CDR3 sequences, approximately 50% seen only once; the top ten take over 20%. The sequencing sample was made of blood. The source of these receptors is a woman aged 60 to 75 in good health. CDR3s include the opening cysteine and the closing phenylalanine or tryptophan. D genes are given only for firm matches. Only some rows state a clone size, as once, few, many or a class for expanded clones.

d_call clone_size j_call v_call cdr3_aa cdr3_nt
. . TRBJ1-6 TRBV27 CASKSSDHGEYNSPLHF TGTGCCAGCAAATCTTCGGACCATGGTGAGTATAATTCACCCCTCCACTTT
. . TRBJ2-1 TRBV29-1 CSVDPGRIGEQFF TGCAGCGTTGATCCGGGGCGAATCGGTGAGCAGTTCTTC
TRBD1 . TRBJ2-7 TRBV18 CASSGRQGQSGEQYF TGTGCCAGCTCAGGACGACAGGGCCAGTCTGGAGAGCAGTACTTC
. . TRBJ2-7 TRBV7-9 CASSSRVGNSYEQYF TGTGCCAGCAGCTCCCGCGTGGGGAACTCCTACGAGCAGTACTTC
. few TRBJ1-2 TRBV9 CASSPTAGALAYGYTF TGTGCCAGCAGCCCCACCGCAGGAGCCTTAGCCTATGGCTACACCTTC
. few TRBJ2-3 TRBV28 CAIRGRIDTDTQYF TGTGCCATCAGAGGGAGAATCGACACAGATACGCAGTATTTT
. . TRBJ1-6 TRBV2 CASRAGTSDSPLHF TGTGCCAGCAGGGCCGGGACGTCGGATTCACCCCTCCACTTT
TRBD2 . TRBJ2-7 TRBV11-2 CASSLVAGGVYEQYF TGTGCCAGCAGCTTAGTGGCGGGAGGGGTCTACGAGCAGTACTTC
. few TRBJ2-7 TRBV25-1 CASSAGGRYEQYF TGTGCCAGCAGTGCCGGTGGTCGATACGAGCAGTACTTC
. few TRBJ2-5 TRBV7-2 CASSLRRGRAQETQYF TGTGCCAGCAGCTTACGTAGGGGGAGGGCCCAAGAGACCCAGTACTTC
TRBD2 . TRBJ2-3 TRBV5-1 CASSLHRGLAVSTDTQYF TGCGCCAGCAGCTTACACCGGGGACTAGCAGTGAGCACAGATACGCAGTATTTT
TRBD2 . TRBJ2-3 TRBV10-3 CAISDTQREVADTQYF TGTGCCATCAGTGATACCCAGCGGGAGGTGGCAGATACGCAGTATTTT
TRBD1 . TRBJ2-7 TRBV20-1 CSARDVLGQSSYEQYF TGCAGTGCTAGAGATGTACTGGGACAGAGCTCCTACGAGCAGTACTTC
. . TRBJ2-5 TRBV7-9 CASSLARIVETQYF TGTGCCAGCAGCTTAGCGCGGATAGTGGAGACCCAGTACTTC
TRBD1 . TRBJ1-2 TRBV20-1 CSARDQGANYGYTF TGCAGTGCTAGAGATCAGGGGGCAAACTATGGCTACACCTTC
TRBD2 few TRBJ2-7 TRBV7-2 CASSPSGRGYEQYF TGTGCCAGCAGCCCTAGCGGGAGGGGATACGAGCAGTACTTC
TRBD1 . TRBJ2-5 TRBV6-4 CASSLFPGQQETQYF TGTGCCAGCAGTCTATTTCCGGGACAGCAAGAGACCCAGTACTTC
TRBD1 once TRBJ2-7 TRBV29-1 CSVAPNGDRGYEQYF TGCAGCGTTGCCCCGAATGGGGACAGGGGGTACGAGCAGTACTTC
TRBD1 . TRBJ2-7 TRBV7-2 CVSRSGTGNSYEQYF TGTGTCAGCAGGTCCGGGACAGGGAACTCCTACGAGCAGTACTTC
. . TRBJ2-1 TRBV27 CASSLDRSYNEQFF TGCGCCAGCAGCTTGGACAGATCGTACAATGAGCAGTTCTTC
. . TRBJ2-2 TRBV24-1 CATSVSRPNTGELFF TGTGCCACCAGTGTGTCCAGGCCGAACACCGGGGAGCTGTTTTTT
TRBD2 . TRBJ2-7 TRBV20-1 CSARWGLAGNPSEQYF TGCAGTGCTAGATGGGGACTAGCGGGGAATCCTTCCGAGCAGTACTTC
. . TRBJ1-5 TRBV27 CASSFDGQLNQPQHF TGTGCCAGCAGTTTTGACGGCCAGCTGAATCAGCCCCAGCATTTT
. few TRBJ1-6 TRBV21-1 CASSKQGNIGSPLHF TGTGCCAGCAGCAAACAGGGCAACATTGGTTCACCCCTCCACTTT
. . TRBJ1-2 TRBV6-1 CASSGGWGPGYTF TGTGCCAGCAGTGGAGGGTGGGGGCCCGGCTACACCTTC
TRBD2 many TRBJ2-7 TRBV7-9 CASSIGPAGEYF TGTGCCAGCAGCATAGGCCCGGCGGGGGAGTACTTC
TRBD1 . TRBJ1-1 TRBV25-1 CASSDRVYTEAFF TGTGCCAGCAGCGACAGGGTCTACACTGAAGCTTTCTTT
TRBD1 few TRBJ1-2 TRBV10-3 CAISEGGTGYGYTF TGTGCCATCAGTGAGGGAGGGACAGGGTATGGCTACACCTTC
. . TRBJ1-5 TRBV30 CAWRGRSNQPQHF TGTGCCTGGAGGGGCAGAAGCAATCAGCCCCAGCATTTT
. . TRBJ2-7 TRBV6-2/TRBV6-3 CASSTRRVGGYEQYF TGTGCCAGCAGCACCCGTAGGGTGGGGGGCTACGAGCAGTACTTC
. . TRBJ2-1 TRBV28 CASSLEALSSYNEQFF TGTGCCAGCAGTTTAGAGGCTTTGAGCTCCTACAATGAGCAGTTCTTC
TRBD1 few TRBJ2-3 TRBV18 CASSLTGGDRTDTQYF TGTGCCAGCTCTCTGACAGGGGGCGATCGCACAGATACGCAGTATTTT
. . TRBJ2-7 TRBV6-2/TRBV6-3 CASRRGQGGAENYEQYF TGTGCCAGCAGGCGCGGACAGGGAGGGGCCGAAAACTACGAGCAGTACTTC
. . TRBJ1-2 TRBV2 CASRDDGRRYGYTF TGTGCCAGCAGGGATGATGGACGGAGGTATGGCTACACCTTC
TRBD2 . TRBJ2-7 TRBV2 CTSSLSGSSYNEQYF TGTACCAGCTCGTTAAGCGGGAGCTCCTACAATGAGCAGTACTTC
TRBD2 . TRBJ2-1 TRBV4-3 CASSQSLAGGNEQFF TGCGCCAGCAGCCAATCCTTAGCGGGAGGCAATGAGCAGTTCTTC
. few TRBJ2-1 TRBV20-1 CSAIRVSAYNEQFF TGCAGTGCTATAAGGGTTAGCGCCTACAATGAGCAGTTCTTC
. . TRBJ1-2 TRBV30 CASEQYGYTF TGTGCCTCCGAACAGTATGGCTACACCTTC
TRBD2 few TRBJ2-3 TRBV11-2 CASSLLGLAGAMTQYF TGTGCCAGCAGCTTATTGGGCCTAGCGGGAGCAATGACGCAGTATTTT
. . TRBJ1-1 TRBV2 CASSVEGNTEAFF TGTGCCAGCAGTGTCGAGGGGAACACTGAAGCTTTCTTT
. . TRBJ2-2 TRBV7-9 CASRPDTNTGELFF TGTGCCAGCAGGCCGGACACAAACACCGGGGAGCTGTTTTTT
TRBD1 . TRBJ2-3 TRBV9 CASSVQGASGDTQYF TGTGCCAGCAGCGTGCAGGGGGCGTCAGGAGATACGCAGTATTTT
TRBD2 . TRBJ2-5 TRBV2 CASSEEATGGETQYF TGTGCCAGCAGTGAAGAGGCGACGGGAGGGGAGACCCAGTACTTC
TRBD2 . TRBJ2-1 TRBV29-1 CSANLLANNEQFF TGCAGCGCTAACCTACTAGCGAACAATGAGCAGTTCTTC
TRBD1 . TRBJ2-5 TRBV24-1 CATSEWGTGDPRETQYF TGTGCCACCAGTGAATGGGGGACAGGGGACCCAAGGGAGACCCAGTACTTC
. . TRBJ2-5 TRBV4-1 CASSQERLGRVYRTQYF TGCGCCAGCAGCCAGGAAAGGCTAGGTAGAGTTTACCGGACCCAGTACTTC
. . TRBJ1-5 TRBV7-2 CASSFDRNGQPQHF TGTGCCAGCAGCTTCGACAGAAACGGGCAGCCCCAGCATTTT
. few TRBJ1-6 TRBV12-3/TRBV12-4 CASTKDGKNSPLHF TGTGCCAGCACCAAGGACGGTAAAAATTCACCCCTCCACTTT
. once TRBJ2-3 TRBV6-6 CASSLLISGSVDTQYF TGTGCCAGCAGCCTCCTTATCAGTGGGAGTGTAGATACGCAGTATTTT
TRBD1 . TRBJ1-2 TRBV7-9 CASSLVQGIYGYTF TGTGCCAGCAGCTTAGTACAGGGGATCTATGGCTACACCTTC
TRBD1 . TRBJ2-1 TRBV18 CASSHQRQGFVYNEQFF TGTGCCAGCTCACACCAAAGACAGGGTTTCGTCTACAATGAGCAGTTCTTC
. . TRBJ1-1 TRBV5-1 CASSLEGGRSNTEAFF TGCGCCAGCAGCTTGGAGGGGGGCAGGTCGAACACTGAAGCTTTCTTT
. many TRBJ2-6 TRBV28 CASSSQGSGANVLTF TGTGCCAGCAGCTCACAGGGTTCTGGGGCCAACGTCCTGACTTTC
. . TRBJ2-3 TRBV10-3 CAISVGGGTDTQYF TGTGCCATCAGTGTGGGGGGAGGCACAGATACGCAGTATTTT
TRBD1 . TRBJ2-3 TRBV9 CASSVAYRRQDRADTQYF TGTGCCAGCAGCGTAGCTTACAGGCGGCAGGACAGGGCAGATACGCAGTATTTT
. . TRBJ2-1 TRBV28 CASNPRDFQGSHNEQFF TGTGCCAGCAATCCGCGAGATTTTCAGGGGTCCCACAATGAGCAGTTCTTC
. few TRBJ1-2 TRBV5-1 CASSVTTNYGYTF TGCGCCAGCAGCGTCACCACTAACTATGGCTACACCTTC
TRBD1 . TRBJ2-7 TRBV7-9 CASSSSRTGDYEQYF TGTGCCAGCAGCTCGTCGAGGACAGGGGACTACGAGCAGTACTTC
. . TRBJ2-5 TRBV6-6 CASSSRQVTAETQYF TGTGCCAGCAGCTCTAGACAGGTGACAGCAGAGACCCAGTACTTC
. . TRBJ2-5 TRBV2 CASSAGVGSQETQYF TGTGCCAGCAGTGCAGGGGTCGGATCACAAGAGACCCAGTACTTC